This entry features one T cell receptor (beta chain) sequence. These data belong to a study of blood T cell repertoires in COVID-19. Overall study: T cells, B-cell-depleted T cells, or PBMCs provided the cDNA or gDNA that served as material.

Germline values: CDR1 MNHNY, CDR2 SVGAGI (reference sequence). V lost 4 bases and J 5 bases, leaving 9 bases between the germline ends. The CDR3 runs 12 residues. The repertoire was sequenced with immunoSEQ multiplex PCR; TCRdb's copy has only in-frame clones and lacks some. The repertoire includes approximately 31,000 clones, roughly 90% of them detected once, and more than 9.5% sits in the top ten. The rearrangement uses TRBV6-6 and TRBJ2-7, with no clear D. The sequence derives from a human donor in a cohort sampled during active COVID-19. The sequenced sample consisted of peripheral blood. The CDR3 DNA is TGTGCCAGCAGTTCAGGCGTTAACGAGCAGTACTTC. Its protein product is CASSSGVNEQYF.